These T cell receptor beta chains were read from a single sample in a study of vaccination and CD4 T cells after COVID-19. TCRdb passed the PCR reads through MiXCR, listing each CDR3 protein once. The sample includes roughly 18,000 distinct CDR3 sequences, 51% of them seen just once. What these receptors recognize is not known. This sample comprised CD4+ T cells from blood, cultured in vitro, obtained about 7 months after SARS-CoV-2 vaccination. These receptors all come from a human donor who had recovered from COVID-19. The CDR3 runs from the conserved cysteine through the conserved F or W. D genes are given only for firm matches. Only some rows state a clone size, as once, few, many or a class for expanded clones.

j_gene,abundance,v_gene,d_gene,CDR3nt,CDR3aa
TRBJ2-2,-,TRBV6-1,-,TGTGCCAGCGGGGCGGGATTGGGGTATCCCGGGGAGCTGTTTTTT,CASGAGLGYPGELFF
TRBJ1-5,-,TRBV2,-,TGTGCCAGCAGTGACGAGGGTCAGCCCCAGCATTTT,CASSDEGQPQHF
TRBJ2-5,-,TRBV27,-,TGTGCCAGCAGTTTATCGGAGACCCAGTACTTC,CASSLSETQYF
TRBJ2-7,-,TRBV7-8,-,TGTGCCAGCAGCTTAAGTCCCGAATACGAGCAGTACTTC,CASSLSPEYEQYF
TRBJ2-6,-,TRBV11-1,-,TGTGCCAGCAGCTTAGCAGGGGTTGGGGCCAACGTCCTGACTTTC,CASSLAGVGANVLTF
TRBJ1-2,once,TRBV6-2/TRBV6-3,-,TGTGCCAGCAGTTACGCCGGCTATGGCTACACCTTC,CASSYAGYGYTF
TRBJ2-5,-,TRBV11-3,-,TGTGCCAGCAGCTCCCCGGGAAGAGAGACCCAGTACTTC,CASSSPGRETQYF
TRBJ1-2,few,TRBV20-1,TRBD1,TGCAGTGCTCCTTATGACAGGGATCGCGATGGCTACACCTTC,CSAPYDRDRDGYTF
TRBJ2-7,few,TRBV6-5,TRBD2,TGTGCCAGCAGTTACGCTTTCGCGGGAGGATTCTACGAGCAGTACTTC,CASSYAFAGGFYEQYF
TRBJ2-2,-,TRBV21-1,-,TGTGCCAGCAGCAAACGGGGACGGGAGCGGAACACCGGGGAGCTGTTTTTT,CASSKRGRERNTGELFF
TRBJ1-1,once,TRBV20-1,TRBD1,TGCAGTGCCAACGACAGGGTGAACACTGAAGCTTTCTTT,CSANDRVNTEAFF
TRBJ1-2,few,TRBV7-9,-,TGTGCCAGCAGCTCGACGGGGACGTTGAACTATGGCTACACCTTC,CASSSTGTLNYGYTF
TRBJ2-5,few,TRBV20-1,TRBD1,TGCAGTGCTAGAGAGTACAGGGGCCCGCAAGAGACCCAGTACTTC,CSAREYRGPQETQYF
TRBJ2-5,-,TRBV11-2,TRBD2,TGTGCCAGCAGCTTAGAGGCGGGAGGGTGGCAAGAGACCCAGTACTTC,CASSLEAGGWQETQYF
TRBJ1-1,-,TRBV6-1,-,TGTGCCAGCAGAAAAGGGTTTGGGAACACTGAAGCTTTCTTT,CASRKGFGNTEAFF
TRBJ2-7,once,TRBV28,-,TGTGCCAGCAGTTTAGGCGGACAGACCTACGAGCAGTACTTC,CASSLGGQTYEQYF
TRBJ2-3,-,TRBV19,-,TGTGCCAGTAGTATAGGGGGACCCACAGATACGCAGTATTTT,CASSIGGPTDTQYF
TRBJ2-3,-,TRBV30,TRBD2,TGTGCCTCCGACCCGACAGGGACTAGCACAGATACGCAGTATTTC,CASDPTGTSTDTQYF
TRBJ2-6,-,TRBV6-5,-,TGTGCCAGCAGTTATACACTCTCTGGGGCCAACGTCCTGACTTTC,CASSYTLSGANVLTF
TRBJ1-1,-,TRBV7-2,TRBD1,TGTGCCAGCAGCCCAGAGTTCAGGGGGTGGAACACTGAAGCTTTCTTT,CASSPEFRGWNTEAFF
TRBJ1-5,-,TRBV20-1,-,TGCAGTGCTAGAGAGGGCACTTATAGCAATCAGCCCCAGCATTTT,CSAREGTYSNQPQHF
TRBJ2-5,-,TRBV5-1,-,TGCGCCAGCAGCTTGGCCCTGGGGGAGACCCAGTACTTC,CASSLALGETQYF
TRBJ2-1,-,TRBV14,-,TGTGCCAGCAGCCCCCTTCTAGCGAACAATGAGCAGTTCTTC,CASSPLLANNEQFF
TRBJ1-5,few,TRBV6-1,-,TGTGCCAGCATTTCCCGTCGTGGGGTATATAGCAATCAGCCCCAGCATTTT,CASISRRGVYSNQPQHF
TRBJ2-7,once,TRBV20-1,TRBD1,TGCAGTGCTAGGAGGCGACAGGGGGCTGCTAACGAGCAGTACTTC,CSARRRQGAANEQYF
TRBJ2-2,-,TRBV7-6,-,TGTGCCAGCAGAACCACCTTTCCAGGGAACACCGGGGAGCTGTTTTTT,CASRTTFPGNTGELFF
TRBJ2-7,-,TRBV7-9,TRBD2,TGTGCCAGCAGCGGGAGGGGACCGGACCGCTACGAGCAGTACTTC,CASSGRGPDRYEQYF
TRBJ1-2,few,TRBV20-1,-,TGCAGTGCTAGCCCGGACAGAGCAATCTATGGCTACACCTTC,CSASPDRAIYGYTF
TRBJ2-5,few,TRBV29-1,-,TGCAGCGTTGTGGCCTTCGGCCAAGAGACCCAGTACTTC,CSVVAFGQETQYF
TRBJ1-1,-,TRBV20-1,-,TGCAGTGCTAGAGACCTTGAAGCTTTCTTT,CSARDLEAFF
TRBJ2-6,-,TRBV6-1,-,TGTGCCAGCAGTGAGCATTGGGCCAACGTCCTGACTTTC,CASSEHWANVLTF
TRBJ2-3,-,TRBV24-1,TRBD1,TGTGCCACCAGTGATGGGGGACAGGGGCCTAGCACAGATACGCAGTATTTT,CATSDGGQGPSTDTQYF
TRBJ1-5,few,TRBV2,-,TGTGCCAGCAATACAGGGAGAGGGCAGCCCCAGCATTTT,CASNTGRGQPQHF
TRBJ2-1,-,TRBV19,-,TGTGCCAGTAGTATCGGATGGCTAGACGGGCCTGAGCAGTTCTTC,CASSIGWLDGPEQFF
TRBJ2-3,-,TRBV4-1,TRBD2,TGCGCCAGCAGCCACACCAGAAACCCGGGACTAGCGGGGGGGCCCGACACAGATACGCAGTATTTT,CASSHTRNPGLAGGPDTDTQYF
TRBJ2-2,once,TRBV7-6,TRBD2,TGTGCCAGCAGCTCCCTAACTAGCGGGAGGGCCAGGACCGGGGAGCTGTTTTTT,CASSSLTSGRARTGELFF
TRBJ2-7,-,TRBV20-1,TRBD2,TGCAGTGCTAGAGATCTGGGGACTAGCGGGAGAAAGTACTTC,CSARDLGTSGRKYF
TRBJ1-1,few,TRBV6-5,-,TGTGCCAGCAGTTACTTGGGGGTGACTGAAGCTTTCTTT,CASSYLGVTEAFF
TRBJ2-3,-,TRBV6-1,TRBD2,TGTGCCAGCAGAACCCGGGTAGCGGGGGTGAGCACAGATACGCAGTATTTT,CASRTRVAGVSTDTQYF
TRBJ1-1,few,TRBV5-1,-,TGCGCCAGCAGCTTGGAGGGAGGGGATGCTGAAGCTTTCTTT,CASSLEGGDAEAFF
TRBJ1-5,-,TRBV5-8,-,TGTGCCAGCAGCACGGGGCTTTATAGCAATCAGCCCCAGCATTTT,CASSTGLYSNQPQHF
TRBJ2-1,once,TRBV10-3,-,TGTGCCATCAGTGAGTCTACTCCCTCCTACAATGAGCAGTTCTTC,CAISESTPSYNEQFF
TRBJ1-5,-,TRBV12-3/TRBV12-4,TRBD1,TGTGCCAGCAGCCGTACAGGGGTAGGTAATCAGCCCCAGCATTTT,CASSRTGVGNQPQHF
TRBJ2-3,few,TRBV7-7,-,TGTGCTAGCAGACCCCGTTTGAATAGGGGGGTTGGGACGCAGTATTTT,CASRPRLNRGVGTQYF
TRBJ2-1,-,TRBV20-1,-,TGCAGTGCTAGTGTACTCTTGCATACAAGAGGGAATGAGCAGTTCTTC,CSASVLLHTRGNEQFF
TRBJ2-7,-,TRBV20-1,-,TGCAGTGCAACACCCTTCGGGAGAGCGAACTACGAGCAGTACTTC,CSATPFGRANYEQYF
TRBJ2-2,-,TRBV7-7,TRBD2,TGTGCTAGCAGCTTAGTCTCGGGGGGGCCCGGGGAGCTGTTTTTT,CASSLVSGGPGELFF
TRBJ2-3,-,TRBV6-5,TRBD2,TGTGCCAGCAGTTACTCACCTAGCGGGGACACAGATACGCAGTATTTT,CASSYSPSGDTDTQYF
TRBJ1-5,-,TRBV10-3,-,TGTGCCATCAGTGCCGATCGGTGGGATCAGCCCCAGCATTTT,CAISADRWDQPQHF